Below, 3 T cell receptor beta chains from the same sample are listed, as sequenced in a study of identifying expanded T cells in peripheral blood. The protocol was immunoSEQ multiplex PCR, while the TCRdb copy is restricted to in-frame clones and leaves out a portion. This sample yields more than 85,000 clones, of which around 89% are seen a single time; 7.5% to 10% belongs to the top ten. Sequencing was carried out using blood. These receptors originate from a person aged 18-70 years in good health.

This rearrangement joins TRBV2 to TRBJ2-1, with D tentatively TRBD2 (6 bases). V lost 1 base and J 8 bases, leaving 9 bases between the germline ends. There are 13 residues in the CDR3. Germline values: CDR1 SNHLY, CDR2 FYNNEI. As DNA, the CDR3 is TGTGCCAGCAGTGAAGGGGTAGCGGATGAGCAGTTCTTC. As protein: CASSEGVADEQFF.

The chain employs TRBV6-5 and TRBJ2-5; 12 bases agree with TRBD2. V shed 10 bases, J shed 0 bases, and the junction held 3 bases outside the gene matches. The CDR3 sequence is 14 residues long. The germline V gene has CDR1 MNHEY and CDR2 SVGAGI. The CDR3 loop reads CATGLAGHQETQYF. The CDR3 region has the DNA TGTGCCACCGGACTAGCGGGGCACCAAGAGACCCAGTACTTC.

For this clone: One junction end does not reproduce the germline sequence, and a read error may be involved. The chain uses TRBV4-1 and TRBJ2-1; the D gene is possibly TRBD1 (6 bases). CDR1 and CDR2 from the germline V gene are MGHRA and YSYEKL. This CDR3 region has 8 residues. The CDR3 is CASSAGVF. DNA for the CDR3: TGCGCCAGCAGCGCAGGGGTCTTC.